The present T cell receptor (beta chain) was sequenced within a study of tumor and adjacent non-tumor tissue in lung cancer. On the study more broadly: Patients were aged roughly 31 to 76, some 10 men and 4 to 6 women, stage I to III. Each sample yielded millions of productive TCRbeta reads on average.

A modified ARM-PCR protocol with three rounds of nested PCR amplified TCRbeta. TCRdb reprocessed the multiplex PCR reads with MiXCR, giving one entry per CDR3 protein. The table shows some 66,000 distinct CDR3 sequences, with over 60% occurring only once. As for this clonotype: Sequence at one end of the junction differs from germline and may be a read error.

CDR1 is SGHAT and CDR2 is FQNNGV in the germline V gene. The CDR3 is 16 residues long. This sample's RNA came from whole unsorted tissue. More than 3 cm separated this lung sample from the edge of the tumor. The receptor was isolated from a man in his 70s with non-small cell lung cancer. Sequencing used distant non-tumor lung tissue. The rearrangement uses TRBV11-2 and TRBJ2-2; 7 positions agree with TRBD2. The CDR3, as DNA: TGTGCTAGCAGCTTAGATCGACTAGCCTCGACCGGGGAGCTGGTTTTT. Its translation is CASSLDRLASTGELVF.